This T cell receptor (beta chain) emerged from a study of blood T cell repertoires in COVID-19 (dated by TCRdb to between 2020 and 2021). Looking at the study overall: Samples from collaborators originated in the United States, Italy and Spain and spanned both the acute and convalescent phases of COVID-19. The samples were drawn from two sources: the first 160 participants of the ongoing ImmuneRACE study, and 1,254 subjects contributed by 6 global collaborators. The repertoires were released in a freely available public database meant as a resource for research on the immune response to SARS-CoV-2. Where available, HLA class I and class II types were obtained from metadata supplied by the sample provider rather than from assay-based typing. Nearly every sample came with metadata listing a de-identified subject ID, COVID-19 status, age in years and sex. The dataset comprised deeply sampled blood TCRbeta repertoires from subjects exposed to, actively infected with, or recovered from COVID-19. The material from the prospective study consisted of cDNA or gDNA derived from T cells, B-cell-depleted T cells, or PBMCs. What the research found in general, with its limitations: How much clinical and demographic metadata was included differed by source and by participant, and the metadata was provided uncurated.

Collaborating institutions collected whole blood in K2EDTA tubes following their own protocols. For TCRbeta analysis, collaborators shipped samples in one of three forms: frozen whole blood, isolated PBMCs, or DNA extracted from either of those sample types. A note on this clone: Its antigen is still unknown. It has no much larger one-base neighbor in the sample; base qualities were not kept.

CDR1 and CDR2, looked up from the germline V gene, are ENHRY and SYGVKD. The V end loses 4 bases and the J end loses 3 bases, and a stretch of 4 bases separates them. The CDR3 spans 12 residues, from the cysteine through the phenylalanine. CDR3 DNA is the only sequence kept; it has 36 bases, read in frame from the first base. The immunoSEQ Assay, a bias-controlled multiplex PCR, was used to amplify TCRbeta CDR3 regions from genomic DNA. The authors' analysis ran thus. The number of nucleated cells in each sample was estimated by amplification of reference gene primers within the assay. To quantify the absolute abundance of each unique TCRbeta CDR3 rearrangement, sequence reads were collapsed and filtered. For each sample, productive Simpson clonality was calculated as the square root of Simpson's diversity index across productive rearrangements. Here the immuneACCESS table is served through TCRdb, limited to in-frame sequences with V and J called. Missing clones are a known gap in these copies; in checked studies unresolved V genes cover under half, and the rest lacks a known reason. V, J and clone size were drawn from that table, and D and trimming were deduced from the DNA. Across this sample there are roughly 180,000 clones, with around 85% seen only once. The ten top clones hold roughly 8.2% of the sample.

The sample taken for sequencing was peripheral blood. In this chain, TRBV10-3 is recombined with TRBJ1-3; there is no confident call for the D gene. This receptor was obtained from a woman in her sixties or seventies with acute or convalescent COVID-19. CDR3 sequence: CAISVVGNTIYF. The sequenced DNA is TGTGCCATCAGTGTAGTTGGAAACACCATATATTTT.